This T cell receptor beta chain is from a study of T cell changes during pregnancy in multiple sclerosis. Germline V CDR1 and CDR2: LNHNV, YYDKDF (reference sequence). Between the trimmed V and J ends, which lost 6 bases and 11 bases, there was a span of 19 bases. This CDR3 spans 13 amino acids. Sequenced by immunoSEQ multiplex PCR; TCRdb stores in-frame clones only, minus some. The table lists 80,000 or so clones, under 95% of them singletons, with about 1.5% in the top ten. This receptor was identified in a female donor with multiple sclerosis, enrolled in a pregnancy study. The chain has TRBV15 and TRBJ1-1, with D tentatively TRBD1 (5 bases). The source was peripheral blood, collected before pregnancy. The CDR3 nucleotides read TGTGCCACCAGGCTCGCAGGAGACCGGGGGGCTTTCTTT. Residues: CATRLAGDRGAFF.